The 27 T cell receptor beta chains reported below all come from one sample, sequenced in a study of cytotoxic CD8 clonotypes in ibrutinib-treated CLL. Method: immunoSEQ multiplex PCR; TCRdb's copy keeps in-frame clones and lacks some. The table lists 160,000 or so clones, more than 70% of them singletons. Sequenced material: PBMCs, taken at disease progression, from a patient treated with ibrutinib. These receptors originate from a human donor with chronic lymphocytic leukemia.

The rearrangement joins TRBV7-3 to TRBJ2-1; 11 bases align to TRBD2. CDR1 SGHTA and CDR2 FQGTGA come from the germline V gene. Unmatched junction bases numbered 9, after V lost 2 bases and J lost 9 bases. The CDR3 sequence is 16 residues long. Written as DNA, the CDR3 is TGTGCCAGCAGCTTATTCTCTAGCGGGAGGCCCTTTGAGCAGTTCTTC. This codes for CASSLFSSGRPFEQFF.

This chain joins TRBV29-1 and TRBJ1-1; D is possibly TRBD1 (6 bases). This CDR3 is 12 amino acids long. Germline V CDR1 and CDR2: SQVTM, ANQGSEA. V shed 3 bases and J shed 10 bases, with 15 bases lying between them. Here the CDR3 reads CSVETGTFGAFF. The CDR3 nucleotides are TGCAGCGTTGAGACAGGTACTTTTGGAGCTTTCTTT.

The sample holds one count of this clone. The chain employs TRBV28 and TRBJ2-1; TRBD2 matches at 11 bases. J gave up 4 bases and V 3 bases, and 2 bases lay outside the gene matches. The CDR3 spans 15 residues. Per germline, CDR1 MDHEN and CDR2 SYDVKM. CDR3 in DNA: TGTGCCAGCAGTTTTACTAGCGGGGGTTACAATGAGCAGTTCTTC. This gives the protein CASSFTSGGYNEQFF.

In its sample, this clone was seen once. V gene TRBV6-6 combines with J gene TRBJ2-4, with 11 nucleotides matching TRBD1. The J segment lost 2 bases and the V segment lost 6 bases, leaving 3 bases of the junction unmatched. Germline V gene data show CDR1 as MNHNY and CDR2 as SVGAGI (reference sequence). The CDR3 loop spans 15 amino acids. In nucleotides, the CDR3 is TGTGCCAGCAGCAGGGACAGGGGGTCCAAAAACATTCAGTACTTC. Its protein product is CASSRDRGSKNIQYF.

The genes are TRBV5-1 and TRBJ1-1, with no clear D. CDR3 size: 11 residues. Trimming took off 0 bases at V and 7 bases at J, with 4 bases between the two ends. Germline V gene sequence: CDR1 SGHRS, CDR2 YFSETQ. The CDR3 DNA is TGCGCCAGCAGCTTGGGAGTTGAAGCTTTCTTT. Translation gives CASSLGVEAFF.

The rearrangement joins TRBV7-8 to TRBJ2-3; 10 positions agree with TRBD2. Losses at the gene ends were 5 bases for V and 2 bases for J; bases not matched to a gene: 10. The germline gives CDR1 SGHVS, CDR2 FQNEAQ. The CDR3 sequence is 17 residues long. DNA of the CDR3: TGTGCCAGCAGCCCCCCCCGACTAGCGGGCGTCACAGATACGCAGTATTTT. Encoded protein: CASSPPRLAGVTDTQYF.

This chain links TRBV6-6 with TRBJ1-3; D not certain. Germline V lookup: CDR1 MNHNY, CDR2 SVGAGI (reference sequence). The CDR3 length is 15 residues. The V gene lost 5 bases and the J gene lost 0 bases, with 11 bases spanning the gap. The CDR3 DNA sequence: TGTGCCAGCAGTCCCTTTGCAAGCTCTGGAAACACCATATATTTT. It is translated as CASSPFASSGNTIYF.

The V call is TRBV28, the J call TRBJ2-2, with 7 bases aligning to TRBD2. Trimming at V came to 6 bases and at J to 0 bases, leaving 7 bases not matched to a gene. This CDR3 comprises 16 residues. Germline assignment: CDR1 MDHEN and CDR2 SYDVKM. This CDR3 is CASSPRGLTNTGELFF. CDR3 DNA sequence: TGTGCCAGCAGCCCGCGGGGACTAACGAACACCGGGGAGCTGTTTTTT.

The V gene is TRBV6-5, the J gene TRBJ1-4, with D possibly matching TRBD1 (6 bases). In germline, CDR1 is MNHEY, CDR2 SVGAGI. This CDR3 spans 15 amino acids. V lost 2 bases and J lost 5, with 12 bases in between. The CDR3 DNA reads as TGTGCCAGCAGTTACCGACAGGCGTCAAATGAAAAACTGTTTTTT. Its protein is CASSYRQASNEKLFF.

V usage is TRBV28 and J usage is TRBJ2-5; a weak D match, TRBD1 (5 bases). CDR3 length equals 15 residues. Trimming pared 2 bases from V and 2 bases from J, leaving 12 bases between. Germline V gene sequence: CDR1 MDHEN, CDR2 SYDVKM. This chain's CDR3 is CASSLANRRQETQYF. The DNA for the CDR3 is TGTGCCAGCAGTTTAGCCAACAGGAGACAAGAGACCCAGTACTTC.

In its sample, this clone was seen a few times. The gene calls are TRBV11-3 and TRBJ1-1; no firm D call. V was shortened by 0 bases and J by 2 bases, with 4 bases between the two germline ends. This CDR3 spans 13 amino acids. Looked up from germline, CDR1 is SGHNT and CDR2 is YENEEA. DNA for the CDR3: TGTGCCAGCAGCTTAGAGCAAAACACTGAAGCTTTCTTT. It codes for CASSLEQNTEAFF.

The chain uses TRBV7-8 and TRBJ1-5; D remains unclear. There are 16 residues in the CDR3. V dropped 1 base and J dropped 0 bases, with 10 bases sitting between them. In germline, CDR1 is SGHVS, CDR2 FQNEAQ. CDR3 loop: CASSLVSEYSNQPQHF. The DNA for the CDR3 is TGTGCCAGCAGCTTAGTGTCTGAGTATAGCAATCAGCCCCAGCATTTT.

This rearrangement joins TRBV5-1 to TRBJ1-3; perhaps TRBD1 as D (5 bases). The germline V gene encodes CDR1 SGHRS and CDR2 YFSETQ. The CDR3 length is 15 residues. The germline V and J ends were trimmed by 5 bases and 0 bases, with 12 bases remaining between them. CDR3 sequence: CASRLGQGSGNTIYF. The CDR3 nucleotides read TGCGCCAGCAGATTAGGGCAGGGCTCTGGAAACACCATATATTTT.

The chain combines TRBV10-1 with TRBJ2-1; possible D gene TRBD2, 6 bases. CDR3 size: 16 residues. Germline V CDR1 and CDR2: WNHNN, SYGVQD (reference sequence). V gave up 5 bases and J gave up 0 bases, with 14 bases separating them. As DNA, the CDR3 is TGCGCCAGCAGTAAAGTGGCGGGGAGCTCCTACAATGAGCAGTTCTTC. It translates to CASSKVAGSSYNEQFF.

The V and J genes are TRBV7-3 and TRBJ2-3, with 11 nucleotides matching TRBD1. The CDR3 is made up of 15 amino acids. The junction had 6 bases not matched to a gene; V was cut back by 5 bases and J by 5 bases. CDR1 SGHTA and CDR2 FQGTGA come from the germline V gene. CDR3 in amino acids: CASSIGQGAIDTQYF. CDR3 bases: TGTGCCAGCAGCATCGGACAGGGGGCTATAGATACGCAGTATTTT.

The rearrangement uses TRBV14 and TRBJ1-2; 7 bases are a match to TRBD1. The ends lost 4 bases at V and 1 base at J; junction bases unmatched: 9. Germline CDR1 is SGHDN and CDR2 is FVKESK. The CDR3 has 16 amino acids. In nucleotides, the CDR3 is TGTGCCAGCAGCCGAAGACAGGGAGGGGGTAACTATGGCTACACCTTC. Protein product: CASSRRQGGGNYGYTF.

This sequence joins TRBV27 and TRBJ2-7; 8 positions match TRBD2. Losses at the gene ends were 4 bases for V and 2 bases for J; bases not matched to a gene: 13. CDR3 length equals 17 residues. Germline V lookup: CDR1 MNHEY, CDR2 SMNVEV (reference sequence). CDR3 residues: CASSSPHLGGRPYEQYF. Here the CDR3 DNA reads TGTGCCAGCAGTTCCCCCCATTTGGGCGGGAGGCCCTACGAGCAGTACTTC.

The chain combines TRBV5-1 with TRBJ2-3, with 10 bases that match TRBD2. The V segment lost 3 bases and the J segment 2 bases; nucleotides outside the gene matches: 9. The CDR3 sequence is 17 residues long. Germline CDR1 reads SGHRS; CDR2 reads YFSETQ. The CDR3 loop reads CASSSGASGSFTDTQYF. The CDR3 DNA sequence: TGCGCCAGCAGCTCAGGGGCTAGCGGGAGTTTCACAGATACGCAGTATTTT. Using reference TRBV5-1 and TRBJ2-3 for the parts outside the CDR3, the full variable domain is KAGVTQTPRYLIKTRGQQVTLSCSPISGHRSVSWYQQTPGQGLQFLFEYFSETQRNKGNFPGRFSGRQFSNSRSEMNVSTLELGDSALYLCASSSGASGSFTDTQYFGPGTRLTVL.

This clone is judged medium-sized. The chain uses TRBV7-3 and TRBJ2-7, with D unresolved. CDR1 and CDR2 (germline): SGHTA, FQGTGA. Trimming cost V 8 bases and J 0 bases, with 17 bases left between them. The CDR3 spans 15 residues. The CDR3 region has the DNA TGTGCCAGCCTAGTGGACGGACCCGCCTCCTACGAGCAGTACTTC. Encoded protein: CASLVDGPASYEQYF.

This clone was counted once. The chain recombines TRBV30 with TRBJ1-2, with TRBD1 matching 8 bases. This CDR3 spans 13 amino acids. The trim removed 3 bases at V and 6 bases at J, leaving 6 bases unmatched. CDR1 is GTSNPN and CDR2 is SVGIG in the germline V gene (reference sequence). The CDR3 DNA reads TGTGCCTGGAGGCCAGGGGGCAAGAATGGCTACACCTTC. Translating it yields CAWRPGGKNGYTF.

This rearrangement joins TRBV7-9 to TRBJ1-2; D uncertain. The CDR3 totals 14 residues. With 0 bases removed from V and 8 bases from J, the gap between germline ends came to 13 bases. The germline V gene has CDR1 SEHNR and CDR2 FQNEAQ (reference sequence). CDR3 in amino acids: CASSLANNPLGYTF. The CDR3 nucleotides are TGTGCCAGCAGCTTAGCTAATAATCCCCTCGGCTACACCTTC. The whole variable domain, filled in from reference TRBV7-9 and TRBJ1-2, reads DTGVSQNPRHKITKRGQNVTFRCDPISEHNRLYWYRQTLGQGPEFLTYFQNEAQLEKSRLLSDRFSAERPKGSFSTLEIQRTEQGDSAMYLCASSLANNPLGYTFGSGTRLTVV.

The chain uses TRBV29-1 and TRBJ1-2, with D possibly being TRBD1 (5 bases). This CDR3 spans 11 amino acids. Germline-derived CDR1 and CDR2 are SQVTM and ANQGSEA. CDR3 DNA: TGCACCGCCCGGGGGGGGGATGGCTACACCTTC. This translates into CTARGGDGYTF.

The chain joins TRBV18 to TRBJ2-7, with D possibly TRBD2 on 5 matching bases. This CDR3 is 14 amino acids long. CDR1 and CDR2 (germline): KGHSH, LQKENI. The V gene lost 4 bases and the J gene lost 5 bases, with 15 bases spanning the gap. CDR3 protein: CASSLREGSDEQYF. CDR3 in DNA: TGTGCCAGCTCACTACGAGAGGGTAGCGACGAGCAGTACTTC.

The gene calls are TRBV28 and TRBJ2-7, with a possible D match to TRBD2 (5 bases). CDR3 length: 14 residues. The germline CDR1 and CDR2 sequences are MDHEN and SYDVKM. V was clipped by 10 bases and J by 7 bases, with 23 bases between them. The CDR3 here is CAIQDPGYLMEQYF. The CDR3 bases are TGTGCCATCCAAGATCCGGGATACCTTATGGAGCAGTACTTC.

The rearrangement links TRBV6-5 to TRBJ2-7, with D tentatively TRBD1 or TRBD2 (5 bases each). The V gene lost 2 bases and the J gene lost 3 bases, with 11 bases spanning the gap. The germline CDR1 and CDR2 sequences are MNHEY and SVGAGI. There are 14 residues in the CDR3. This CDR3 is CASSYARDGYEQYF. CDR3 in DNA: TGTGCCAGCAGTTACGCCCGGGACGGCTACGAGCAGTACTTC.

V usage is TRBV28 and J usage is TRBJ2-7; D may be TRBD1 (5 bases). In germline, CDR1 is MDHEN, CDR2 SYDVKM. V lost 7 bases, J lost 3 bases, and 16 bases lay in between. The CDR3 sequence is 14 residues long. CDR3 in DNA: TGTGCCAGCATATCCTGGGGCCGTAACTACGAGCAGTACTTC. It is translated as CASISWGRNYEQYF. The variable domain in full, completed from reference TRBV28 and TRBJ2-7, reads DVKVTQSSRYLVKRTGEKVFLECVQDMDHENMFWYRQDPGLGLRLIYFSYDVKMKEKGDIPEGYSVSREKKERFSLILESASTNQTSMYLCASISWGRNYEQYFGPGTRLTVT.

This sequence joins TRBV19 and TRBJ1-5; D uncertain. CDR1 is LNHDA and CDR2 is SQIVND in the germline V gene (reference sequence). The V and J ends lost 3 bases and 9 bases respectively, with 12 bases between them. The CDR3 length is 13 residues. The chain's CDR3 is CASSILHRRPQHF. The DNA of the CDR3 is TGTGCCAGTAGTATTCTCCACCGTCGGCCCCAGCATTTT.